The 17 T cell receptor beta chains reported below all come from one sample, sequenced in a study of CD8+CD57+ T cells in acquired aplastic anemia. Template material for TCR beta VDJ and CDR3 profiling consisted of genomic DNA. TCRdb reprocessed the reads with MiXCR, giving one entry per CDR3 protein. Of more than 150,000 distinct CDR3 sequences detected, about 64% appear once; the ten largest clones hold 40% to 55%. Input material: sorted CD4+, CD8+, or CD8+CD57+ T cells (not recorded which) from PBMCs. Source of these receptors: a human donor with severe aplastic anemia or a healthy control (not recorded which).

To note about this clonotype: The junction departs from germline at one end; a sequencing error may be responsible. J is TRBJ2-2 and V is TRBV4-3; D might be TRBD2 (5 bases). Germline V gives CDR1 LGHNA, CDR2 YSLEER. The CDR3 extends over 17 amino acids. As DNA, the CDR3 is TGCGCCAGCAGCCAAGATACTGTGAGCGGCAACACCGGGGAGCTGGTTTTT. Encoded protein: CASSQDTVSGNTGELVF.

The chain carries TRBV5-1 and TRBJ1-1, with D unclear. CDR1 is SGHRS and CDR2 is YFSETQ in the germline V gene. This CDR3 region has 14 residues. Trimming took off 1 base at V and 0 bases at J, with 7 bases between the two ends. The CDR3 DNA reads as TGCGCCAGCAGCTTGCGACTATTGAACACTGAAGCTTTCTTT. Encoded protein: CASSLRLLNTEAFF. Together with reference TRBV5-1 and TRBJ1-1, the CDR3 gives the full variable domain: KAGVTQTPRYLIKTRGQQVTLSCSPISGHRSVSWYQQTPGQGLQFLFEYFSETQRNKGNFPGRFSGRQFSNSRSEMNVSTLELGDSALYLCASSLRLLNTEAFFGQGTRLTVV.

The chain uses TRBV5-1 and TRBJ2-3, with 7 bases lining up with TRBD2. The germline V gene encodes CDR1 SGHRS and CDR2 YFSETQ. The CDR3 contains 15 residues. V was pared by 1 base and J by 5 bases, with 7 bases of the junction left unmatched. The CDR3 DNA sequence: TGCGCCAGCAGCTTGAGGGGACTAAATAAAGATACGCAGTATTTT. Translated, it gives CASSLRGLNKDTQYF.

This sequence joins TRBV5-6 and TRBJ1-4; D gene ambiguous. The V end lost 3 bases, the J end lost 0 bases, and 24 bases lay between the germline ends. Germline CDR1 and CDR2: SGHDT and YYEEEE. This CDR3 region has 20 residues. The CDR3 reads CASSSRANWSVRSTNEKLFF. CDR3 coding DNA: TGTGCCAGCAGCTCCCGGGCCAATTGGAGTGTGCGTTCAACTAATGAAAAACTGTTTTTT. The full variable domain, its missing parts supplied by reference TRBV5-6 and TRBJ1-4, is DAGVTQSPTHLIKTRGQQVTLRCSPKSGHDTVSWYQQALGQGPQFIFQYYEEEERQRGNFPDRFSGHQFPNYSSELNVNALLLGDSALYLCASSSRANWSVRSTNEKLFFGSGTQLSVL.

V gene TRBV5-8 combines with J gene TRBJ1-2; no firm D call. Trimming pared 7 bases from V and 4 bases from J, leaving 14 bases between. Looked up from germline, CDR1 is SGHTS and CDR2 is YDEGEE. The CDR3 extends over 13 amino acids. The CDR3 here is CASGGNTIYGYTF. The CDR3 bases are TGTGCCAGCGGAGGAAACACCATCTATGGCTACACCTTC.

The rearrangement joins TRBV7-9 to TRBJ1-2; D uncertain. CDR1 is SEHNR, CDR2 FQNEAQ, per germline (reference sequence). The germline V and J ends were trimmed by 3 bases and 7 bases, with 18 bases remaining between them. This CDR3 is built from 15 residues. CDR3 sequence (DNA): TGTGCCAGCAGCTTGCCCGCCGCCATGACCGGTGGCTACACCTTC. Protein sequence: CASSLPAAMTGGYTF.

As for this clonotype: The junction does not match germline at one end; this may be a read error. J is TRBJ2-3 and V is TRBV7-3; 11 nucleotides line up with TRBD2. This CDR3 spans 15 amino acids. Germline loops: CDR1 SGHTA, CDR2 FQGTGA. The CDR3 DNA follows: TGTGCCAGCGGCTTAGGTGCTAGCGGGGGGGATACGCAGTATTTT. Translation: CASGLGASGGDTQYF. The full variable domain, completed using reference TRBV7-3 and TRBJ2-3, is GAGVSQTPSNKVTEKGKYVELRCDPISGHTALYWYRQSLGQGPEFLIYFQGTGAADDSGLPNDRFFAVRPEGSVSTLKIQRTERGDSAVYLCASGLGASGGDTQYFGPGTRLTVL.

The gene calls are TRBV25-1 and TRBJ2-1; unclear D gene. The CDR3 consists of 13 residues. Germline V gene sequence: CDR1 MGHDK, CDR2 SYGVNS. V was trimmed by 5 bases and J by 3 bases, leaving 8 bases between them. The CDR3 nucleotides are TGTGCCAGCAGTCTCGGTCGCTACAATGAGCAGTTCTTC. Protein product: CASSLGRYNEQFF.

This chain joins TRBV19 and TRBJ1-2; unclear D gene. Between the trimmed V and J ends, which lost 5 bases and 0 bases, there was a span of 13 bases. Germline V CDR1 and CDR2: LNHDA, SQIVND (reference sequence). CDR3 length equals 15 residues. CDR3 nucleotide sequence: TGTGCCAGTAGTCACGACGGATACACTAACTATGGCTACACCTTC. It yields the protein CASSHDGYTNYGYTF.

In the case of this clonotype: A much larger clone lies a single base off, so this may be a read error. This chain uses TRBV9 with TRBJ2-7; TRBD1 matches 7 bases. J gave up 1 base and V 4 bases, and 8 bases lay outside the gene matches. The CDR3 is 15 amino acids. Germline V CDR1 and CDR2: SGDLS, YYNGEE. The CDR3 DNA follows: TGTGCCAGCAGCCCAGCTATGGACAGGTCCTACGAGCAGTACTTC. As protein: CASSPAMDRSYEQYF.

Comment on this clonotype: The CDR3 does not close with the conserved phenylalanine or tryptophan, likely indicating a read error. The chain couples TRBV5-4 to TRBJ2-7, with 11 bases matching TRBD2. Looked up from germline, CDR1 is SGHNT and CDR2 is YYREEE (reference sequence). The V and J ends lost 4 bases and 3 bases, in that order; junction bases with no gene match: 6. The CDR3 runs to 15 residues. CDR3 loop: CASSQTSGGNYEQYL. The CDR3 region has the DNA TGTGCCAGCAGCCAAACTAGCGGGGGCAACTACGAGCAGTACCTC.

The chain couples TRBV7-9 to TRBJ2-3; no firm D call. Between the trimmed V and J ends, which lost 0 bases and 1 base, there was a span of 8 bases. Germline V lookup: CDR1 SEHNR, CDR2 FQNEAQ (reference sequence). The CDR3 contains 15 residues. CDR3 sequence reads: CASSLAPAGTDTQYF. In nucleotides, the CDR3 is TGTGCCAGCAGCTTAGCTCCAGCCGGCACAGATACGCAGTATTTT.

J is TRBJ1-1 and V is TRBV30; D perhaps matches TRBD1 (6 bases). V lost 5 bases and J 2 bases, leaving 12 bases between the germline ends. Germline V gene lookup returns CDR1 GTSNPN and CDR2 SVGIG (reference sequence). The CDR3 has 13 amino acids. CDR3 nucleotide sequence: TGTGCCTGGGAGCCGGACAGCAACACTGAAGCTTTCTTT. Translated, it gives CAWEPDSNTEAFF.

This clonotype was seen at least ten times. The chain combines TRBV19 with TRBJ1-6; D call uncertain. V dropped 3 bases and J dropped 9 bases, with 6 bases sitting between them. Germline CDR1 is LNHDA and CDR2 is SQIVND (reference sequence). The CDR3 sequence is 12 residues long. Here the CDR3 DNA reads TGTGCCAGTAGTATCGGATTTTCACCCCTCCACTTT. This sequence encodes CASSIGFSPLHF.

Many counts were recorded for this clonotype. The V gene is TRBV20-1, the J gene TRBJ1-5, with no clear D. The CDR3 runs 14 residues. Germline CDR1 reads DFQATT; CDR2 reads SNEGSKA (reference sequence). V was shortened by 5 bases and J by 4 bases, with 15 bases between the two germline ends. The CDR3 reads CSARPGASNQPQHF. CDR3 in DNA: TGCAGTGCTCGACCAGGAGCCTCAAATCAGCCCCAGCATTTT.

The chain links TRBV7-9 to TRBJ2-3; TRBD1 matches at 11 bases. CDR3 size: 16 residues. Germline loops: CDR1 SEHNR, CDR2 FQNEAQ (reference sequence). The trim removed 5 bases at V and 3 bases at J, leaving 7 bases unmatched. The CDR3 sequence: CASSHLGQGDTDTQYF. DNA for the CDR3: TGTGCCAGCAGCCATTTGGGACAGGGGGATACAGATACGCAGTATTTT.

The chain links TRBV10-1 to TRBJ2-3; possibly TRBD1 or TRBD2 for D (5 bases each). CDR3 size: 14 residues. Germline V gene sequence: CDR1 WNHNN, CDR2 SYGVQD (reference sequence). Between the trimmed V and J ends, which lost 2 bases and 1 base, there was a span of 7 bases. The CDR3, as DNA: TGCGCCAGCAGTGAGAGGGACGGCACAGATACGCAGTATTTT. This translates into CASSERDGTDTQYF.